This T cell receptor (beta chain) was profiled in a study of blood T cell repertoires in COVID-19. About the research overall: Italy, Spain and the United States were the sources of the convalescent and acute COVID-19 samples. Nucleic acid was either cDNA or gDNA, and it came from T cells, B-cell-depleted T cells, or PBMCs.

TCRdb's copy holds only in-frame clones and misses some; the assay was immunoSEQ multiplex PCR. Here the sample spans about 260,000 clones, 80% to 85% being singletons. The CDR3 covers 11 residues. The V and J ends lost 6 bases and 7 bases respectively, with 10 bases between them. Germline CDR1 MNHEY, CDR2 SVGAGI. The receptor was derived from a woman in her thirties or forties who had recovered from COVID-19. The material sequenced was peripheral blood. The chain recombines TRBV6-5 with TRBJ2-7; no firm D call. CDR3: CASSPGREQYF. The CDR3 DNA sequence: TGTGCCAGCAGCCCCGGTCGTGAGCAGTACTTC.